This TCR beta chain was captured in a study of blood T cell repertoires in COVID-19. Study overall: The United States, Italy and Spain were the sources of the acute and convalescent COVID-19 samples. The analysed material was cDNA or gDNA that came from T cells, B-cell-depleted T cells, or PBMCs.

Cohort allocation depended upon clinical history that participants reported. Profiling relied on immunoSEQ multiplex PCR, and the TCRdb table lists in-frame clones only, not all of them. This repertoire shows about 200,000 clones, around 82% found once; its top ten account for around 7%. Germline V CDR1 and CDR2: SNHLY, FYNNEI. Trimming shortened V by 6 bases and J by 8 bases, and 8 bases separated the two germline ends. This CDR3 has 11 amino acids. This receptor was obtained from a woman aged 35 to 49 with acute COVID-19. The sequencing input was PBMCs or T cells enriched from blood (not recorded which). The chain is built from TRBV2 and TRBJ1-5; D unresolved. CDR3 sequence: CASRKGEPQHF. In DNA form, the CDR3 reads TGTGCCAGCAGGAAGGGAGAGCCCCAGCATTTT.